What follows are 20 T cell receptor beta chains derived from one specimen sequenced in a study of cytomegalovirus exposure and HLA in healthy donors. 60 Vbeta and 13 Jbeta primers were used in PCR. This table comes from immunoSEQ multiplex PCR, and its TCRdb copy is limited to in-frame clones, with some not included. The sample carries 120,000 or so clones, more than 75% recorded once. Sequencing was done on a sample of PBMCs. These receptors originate from a man aged 40-55 years in good health and CMV-seronegative.

This chain uses TRBV6-1 with TRBJ1-6, with 9 bases fitting TRBD1. The CDR3 is 13 residues long. V lost 4 bases and J lost 10; bases outside the gene matches: 2. Germline CDR1 MNHNS, CDR2 SASEGT. The DNA for the CDR3 is TGTGCCAGCAGTGGGACAGGGGAATCACCCCTCCACTTT. Translation: CASSGTGESPLHF.

The CDR3 spells CSVGMRVLGNTGELFF. Here the CDR3 DNA reads TGCAGCGTAGGGATGAGGGTACTCGGTAACACCGGGGAGCTGTTTTTT. The chain couples TRBV29-1 to TRBJ2-2, with D tentatively TRBD2 (5 bases). Trimming removed 6 bases from V and 2 bases from J, with 19 bases in between. Germline CDR1 reads SQVTM; CDR2 reads ANQGSEA. There are 16 residues in the CDR3.

With respect to this clone: One end of the junction does not line up with germline, which may come from a read error. The chain carries TRBV7-2 and TRBJ2-2, with D tentatively TRBD1 (6 bases). Germline V CDR1 and CDR2: SGHTA, FQGNSA. This CDR3 contains 14 residues. The CDR3 DNA reads as TGTGCCAGCAGCGTAACAGGGAACCCCGGGGAGCTGTTTTTT. This codes for CASSVTGNPGELFF.

The V call is TRBV2, the J call TRBJ2-5; 9 bases line up with TRBD1. Germline V gene lookup returns CDR1 SNHLY and CDR2 FYNNEI. With V trimmed by 6 bases and J by 5 bases, 7 bases remained unmatched. The CDR3 extends over 14 amino acids. The CDR3 DNA is TGTGCCAGCAGGCTCAGGACAGGGGTGGAGACCCAGTACTTC. Protein sequence: CASRLRTGVETQYF. Complete variable domain (other parts from reference TRBV2 and TRBJ2-5): EPEVTQTPSHQVTQMGQEVILRCVPISNHLYFYWYRQILGQKVEFLVSFYNNEISEKSEIFDDQFSVERPDGSNFTLKIRSTKLEDSAMYFCASRLRTGVETQYFGPGTRLLVL.

This chain joins TRBV2 and TRBJ1-2; TRBD1 is a possible D gene (6 bases). Trimming removed 11 bases at V and 6 bases at J, with 19 bases between. The CDR3 has 13 amino acids. The germline gives CDR1 SNHLY, CDR2 FYNNEI. The CDR3 nucleotides are TGTGCCGGGAAGCTAAGACAGGCGGATGGCTACACCTTC. This gives the protein CAGKLRQADGYTF.

V and J are TRBV19 and TRBJ1-2; tentatively, D is TRBD1 (6 bases). The CDR3 sequence is 12 residues long. V was pared by 8 bases and J by 4 bases, with 11 bases between. Germline CDR1 reads LNHDA; CDR2 reads SQIVND (reference sequence). The CDR3 bases are TGTGCCAGTGCACAGGGCAGCTATGGCTACACCTTC. Protein product: CASAQGSYGYTF. The full variable domain, with the rest looked up from reference TRBV19 and TRBJ1-2, is DGGITQSPKYLFRKEGQNVTLSCEQNLNHDAMYWYRQDPGQGLRLIYYSQIVNDFQKGDIAEGYSVSREKKESFPLTVTSAQKNPTAFYLCASAQGSYGYTFGSGTRLTVV.

The chain combines TRBV5-1 with TRBJ2-7, with 7 bases lining up with TRBD1. V lost 4 bases, J lost 0 bases, and 4 bases stayed unmatched. The germline V gene has CDR1 SGHRS and CDR2 YFSETQ. This CDR3 spans 14 amino acids. The CDR3 nucleotides read TGCGCCAGCAGCCAGACAGGGAGCTCCTACGAGCAGTACTTC. Its protein product is CASSQTGSSYEQYF.

About this clone: One end of the junction does not line up with germline, which may come from a read error. The genes are TRBV2 and TRBJ1-5, with 7 bases fitting TRBD1. The germline V gene has CDR1 SNHLY and CDR2 FYNNEI. The CDR3 is 14 amino acids. The CDR3 sequence is CASREGTVNQPQHF. The DNA of the CDR3 is TGTGCCAGCAGAGAAGGGACAGTTAATCAGCCCCAGCATTTT.

The gene calls are TRBV10-3 and TRBJ1-1; no clear D. Trimming cost V 6 bases and J 0 bases, with 11 bases left between them. The CDR3 spans 14 residues. Germline assignment: CDR1 ENHRY and CDR2 SYGVKD. In DNA form, the CDR3 reads TGTGCCATCAGCGCGGGCCCCATGAACACTGAAGCTTTCTTT. Translated: CAISAGPMNTEAFF.

The chain carries TRBV6-5 and TRBJ1-2; D unresolved. Trimming pared 8 bases from V and 11 bases from J, leaving 18 bases between. CDR3 length: 12 residues. Per the germline V gene, CDR1 is MNHEY and CDR2 is SVGAGI. The CDR3 DNA is TGTGCCAGCGGGTTCCTTCTACAGAAATACACCTTC. This encodes CASGFLLQKYTF.

The chain has TRBV7-2 and TRBJ2-7; 9 positions agree with TRBD1. Losses at the gene ends were 7 bases for V and 4 bases for J; bases not matched to a gene: 8. CDR3 length: 14 residues. Germline V gives CDR1 SGHTA, CDR2 FQGNSA. CDR3 coding DNA: TGTGCCAGCATGCCGGGACAGGGACGATACGAGCAGTACTTC. This encodes CASMPGQGRYEQYF.

This clone was found a few times. The chain links TRBV19 to TRBJ1-2; weak D call: TRBD1 (5 bases). Germline V gives CDR1 LNHDA, CDR2 SQIVND (reference sequence). Deletions cut 4 bases from V and 6 bases from J, with 12 bases between. This CDR3 comprises 13 residues. CDR3 in amino acids: CASSKGPLNGYTF. The CDR3 DNA reads TGTGCCAGTAGTAAGGGGCCCCTTAATGGCTACACCTTC. Filled out from reference TRBV19 and TRBJ1-2, the complete variable domain reads DGGITQSPKYLFRKEGQNVTLSCEQNLNHDAMYWYRQDPGQGLRLIYYSQIVNDFQKGDIAEGYSVSREKKESFPLTVTSAQKNPTAFYLCASSKGPLNGYTFGSGTRLTVV.

The J gene is TRBJ1-5, the V gene TRBV28; 8 bases match TRBD1. Germline CDR1 and CDR2: MDHEN and SYDVKM. The CDR3 consists of 16 residues. V lost 2 bases and J lost 7; bases outside the gene matches: 10. The DNA for the CDR3 is TGTGCCAGCAGTTTAAATGGACAGGGATCCTACCAGCCCCAGCATTTT. The encoded protein is CASSLNGQGSYQPQHF. Full variable domain (rest looked up from reference TRBV28 and TRBJ1-5): DVKVTQSSRYLVKRTGEKVFLECVQDMDHENMFWYRQDPGLGLRLIYFSYDVKMKEKGDIPEGYSVSREKKERFSLILESASTNQTSMYLCASSLNGQGSYQPQHFGDGTRLSIL.

The chain links TRBV5-1 to TRBJ2-5; 7 bases agree with TRBD1. Germline V lookup: CDR1 SGHRS, CDR2 YFSETQ. The length of the CDR3 is 14 residues. The J segment lost 4 bases and the V segment lost 4 bases, leaving 7 bases of the junction unmatched. Here the CDR3 DNA reads TGCGCCAGCAGCAACGCAGGGGGTGGAGAGACCCAGTACTTC. Its protein is CASSNAGGGETQYF.

The J gene is TRBJ2-3, the V gene TRBV5-1, with 8 bases lining up with TRBD2. Trimming cost V 4 bases and J 6 bases; bases outside gene matches: 13. In germline, CDR1 is SGHRS, CDR2 YFSETQ. The CDR3 is 16 residues long. CDR3 bases: TGCGCCAGCAGCAAGGAACCGGGGGGGCGGGTGGATACGCAGTATTTT. Translating gives CASSKEPGGRVDTQYF.

With respect to this clone: This sample includes further DNA sequences coding for the same CDR3. The J gene is TRBJ2-7, the V gene TRBV5-1; 7 positions agree with TRBD1. Germline values: CDR1 SGHRS, CDR2 YFSETQ. V lost 3 bases and J lost 2; bases outside the gene matches: 5. CDR3 length equals 14 residues. This chain's CDR3 is CASSSTGRAYEQYF. The DNA for the CDR3 is TGCGCCAGCAGCTCGACAGGGAGAGCCTACGAGCAGTACTTC.

V and J are TRBV7-8 and TRBJ2-5; a weak D match, TRBD1 (7 bases). The J call may be in error: the DNA end matches TRBJ2-7 better. CDR3 size: 14 residues. Germline CDR1 and CDR2: SGHVS and FQNEAQ. The CDR3 coding sequence is TGTGCCAGCAGCTTTCGCAGGGGGGAATACGAGCAGTACTTC. This encodes CASSFRRGEYEQYF.

The V and J genes are TRBV28 and TRBJ1-6, with a tentative D call TRBD1 (5 bases). V lost 4 bases and J lost 9, with 10 bases in between. The CDR3 loop spans 13 amino acids. The germline V gene encodes CDR1 MDHEN and CDR2 SYDVKM. The DNA of the CDR3 is TGTGCCAGCAGTTCTGGGGGAGGTTCACCCCTCCACTTT. Translation: CASSSGGGSPLHF.

The genes are TRBV5-1 and TRBJ1-3; D gene unclear. CDR3 length: 14 amino acids. Germline V lookup: CDR1 SGHRS, CDR2 YFSETQ. The V gene lost 2 bases and the J gene lost 1 base, with 7 bases spanning the gap. CDR3 amino acids: CASSFSESGNTIYF. The DNA for the CDR3 is TGCGCCAGCAGCTTCAGTGAATCTGGAAACACCATATATTTT.

The chain recombines TRBV6-5 with TRBJ2-7; D is undetermined. This CDR3 is 14 amino acids long. CDR1 is MNHEY and CDR2 is SVGAGI in the germline V gene. V shed 6 bases and J shed 0 bases, with 12 bases lying between them. In nucleotides, the CDR3 is TGTGCCAGCAGATTAGAATTTAGCTCCTACGAGCAGTACTTC. Its protein product is CASRLEFSSYEQYF.